This is a list of T cell receptor beta chains from one sample in a study of control samples from healthy donors and cancer patients. Method: immunoSEQ multiplex PCR; TCRdb's copy keeps in-frame clones and lacks some. The repertoire holds 95,000 to 100,000 clones, with around 89% as singletons. Input material: blood. The receptors derive from a man younger than 45 in good health. Both conserved end residues are trimmed from each CDR3. Each record gives: J gene, V gene, CDR3 protein.

TRBJ1-6 TRBV19 ASSIRIQSSYNSPLH
TRBJ1-2 TRBV29-1 SITTGFGGYT
TRBJ1-1 TRBV4-1 ASSQVYGEAF
TRBJ1-2 TRBV6-5 ASKTGSYGYT
TRBJ1-2 TRBV19 ASSMGQGATYGYT
TRBJ1-6 TRBV28 ASSSGAQNSPLH
TRBJ1-4 TRBV7-9 ASSLGRDTEKLF
TRBJ2-7 TRBV6-5 ASRDRSYEQY
TRBJ1-4 TRBV27 ASSSDRGKKLF
TRBJ1-6 TRBV3-1/TRBV3-2 ASSHFDYNNSPLH
TRBJ2-5 TRBV7-2 ASSAQVGKTQY
TRBJ2-7 TRBV4-1 ASSQENRGQDEQY
TRBJ2-5 TRBV7-2 ASSLESASGGKTQY
TRBJ1-2 TRBV5-8 ASSLDLGTDRSNYGYT
TRBJ2-5 TRBV5-1 ASSCLQTQY
TRBJ2-3 TRBV5-1 ASSLGSTDTQY
TRBJ1-5 TRBV10-3 AISDSQDSTGGCHQPQH
TRBJ2-7 TRBV5-6 ASSSDGTVRMGYEQY
TRBJ2-1 TRBV5-4 ASSLASRVEEQF
TRBJ2-3 TRBV9 ASSGNTDTQY
TRBJ1-3 TRBV6-5 ASTRVLLDTIY
TRBJ1-1 TRBV3-1/TRBV3-2 ASSPIGRTEAF
TRBJ1-4 TRBV4-3 ASSPLGRIPNEKLF
TRBJ1-6 TRBV18 ASSQNRVFYNSPLH
TRBJ1-2 TRBV19 ASSLGGQGGNYGYT
TRBJ2-1 TRBV23-1 ASTNRGRRTYNEQF
TRBJ1-1 TRBV19 ASSLNTEAF
TRBJ2-7 TRBV28 ASKGTTGEQY
TRBJ1-1 TRBV6-5 ASSYLQNTEAF
TRBJ1-5 TRBV25-1 ASSEGGNQPQH
TRBJ2-3 TRBV7-3 ASSLDSAGGTDTQY
TRBJ2-1 TRBV7-9 ASSSNWRDYYNEQF
TRBJ2-1 TRBV4-3 ASSQGPFSDEQF
TRBJ1-1 TRBV2 ASSENPVSGAF
TRBJ2-2 TRBV27 ASSYGTGNRDTGELF
TRBJ1-4 TRBV5-6 ASSRGPPGHNEKLF
TRBJ1-5 TRBV19 ASRRYTGQPQH
TRBJ2-2 TRBV19 ASSMGYTGELF
TRBJ1-6 TRBV2 ASSDRGASNSPLH
TRBJ2-7 TRBV10-3 ATALNYEQY
TRBJ1-6 TRBV11-2 ASSLAQDNSPLH
TRBJ1-2 TRBV6-2/TRBV6-3 ASSYWTDADYGYT
TRBJ1-3 TRBV5-6 ASSLAGDGNTIY
TRBJ2-6 TRBV3-1/TRBV3-2 ASTRGAPSGANVLT
TRBJ1-6 TRBV7-2 ASSLNVYSPLH
TRBJ2-3 TRBV7-2 ASSARGTGGELGDTQY
TRBJ1-1 TRBV10-3 AISGTDSLDTEAF
TRBJ2-4 TRBV12-3/TRBV12-4 ASSLAGNIQY
TRBJ2-7 TRBV6-4 ASIHRGAYEQY
TRBJ1-6 TRBV30 AWSGGTAFNSPLH
TRBJ2-5 TRBV5-1 ASSSGPGEETQY
TRBJ2-3 TRBV4-1 ASSQGVLAGASTDTQY
TRBJ2-7 TRBV2 ASRETLDGSYEQY